The clone carrying this TCR beta chain is labeled as medium-sized. Antigen specificity is unknown. This specimen belongs to a study of CD8 T cells in ankylosing spondylitis. The study, taken as a whole, reports: Made up of several highly homologous variants, a TCR beta motif appeared characteristic of ankylosing spondylitis blood.

Trimming took off 4 bases at V and 7 bases at J, with 10 bases between the two ends. CDR3 length equals 12 residues. Looked up from germline, CDR1 is SQVTM and CDR2 is ANQGSEA. TCRdb reanalysed the 5' RACE reads using MiXCR and keeps one entry per CDR3 protein. The sample holds 400,000 or so distinct CDR3 sequences, roughly a quarter seen once. Sequenced material: blood, either unsorted or a sorted T cell fraction (not recorded which). This chain links TRBV29-1 with TRBJ2-2; a weak D match, TRBD1 (6 bases). The TCR originated in a male donor with ankylosing spondylitis. The CDR3 nucleotides are TGCAGCGTTGGGGGGCAGGGCGGGGAGCTGTTTTTT. This gives the protein CSVGGQGGELFF.